A selection of T cell receptor beta chains follows, all from one sample in a study of technical replicates of blood from several donors. Some clones are missing from TCRdb's copy, which holds only in-frame ones; the method was immunoSEQ multiplex PCR. The table includes more than 65,000 clones, nearly 98% detected once. Sequenced sample: T cells isolated from PBMCs. The receptors were sampled from a human donor in good health. Each CDR3 is given with its conserved first and last residue. A D gene is named only where the DNA matches it firmly. Not all rows give a size; the values are once, few, many and, for expanded clones, a class.

d_gene	v_gene	j_gene	abundance	CDR3nt	CDR3aa
.	TRBV25-1	TRBJ2-5	.	TGTGCCAGCCGCCCCAGGGTCTGGGAGACCCAGTACTTC	CASRPRVWETQYF
.	TRBV11-3	TRBJ1-1	.	TGTGCCAGCAGCTTAGGCAGGGTAAACACTGAAGCTTTCTTT	CASSLGRVNTEAFF
.	TRBV5-6	TRBJ1-1	.	TGTGCCAGCAGCCCTCAGATGACAGAACGCGATCAGAGGACTGAAGCTTTCTTT	CASSPQMTERDQRTEAFF
.	TRBV5-5	TRBJ2-7	.	TGTGCCAGCAGCTTGTCGGGGGAGGAGCAGTACTTC	CASSLSGEEQYF
.	TRBV7-9	TRBJ1-1	few	TGTGCCAGCAGCTATCCCTCAGGGATTGAAGCTTTCTTT	CASSYPSGIEAFF
.	TRBV18	TRBJ2-7	.	TGTGCCAGCTCACAAGCAGGCTACGAGCAGTACTTC	CASSQAGYEQYF
.	TRBV25-1	TRBJ1-1	.	TGTGCCAGCAGAGGGGGACCGGTCACTGAAGCTTTCTTT	CASRGGPVTEAFF
.	TRBV2	TRBJ1-2	.	TGTGCCAGCAGTGGGTCTAGGGGCTACACCTTC	CASSGSRGYTF
TRBD2	TRBV7-8	TRBJ2-1	.	TGTGCCAGCAGTTTAGTTTGGACTAGCGGGAACAATGAGCAGTTCTTC	CASSLVWTSGNNEQFF
TRBD1	TRBV2	TRBJ1-5	.	TGTGCCAGCAGTGAAACAGGGGCTGATCAGCCCCAGCATTTT	CASSETGADQPQHF
.	TRBV6-5	TRBJ1-2	once	TGTGCCAGCAGCACAGGGCTAGTCTATGGCTACACCTTC	CASSTGLVYGYTF
.	TRBV29-1	TRBJ1-2	.	TGCAGCGTTGAGACAGTAAGCTATGGCTACACCTTC	CSVETVSYGYTF
.	TRBV19	TRBJ1-4	.	TGTGCCAGTAGAGGAGGGACGGCGAATGAAAAACTGTTTTTT	CASRGGTANEKLFF
.	TRBV27	TRBJ2-7	.	TGTGCCAGCAGTTTATATAGGGGCTCCTACGAGCAGTACTTC	CASSLYRGSYEQYF
.	TRBV9	TRBJ2-3	.	TGTGCCAGCAGCGAAGCTTATACGCAGTATTTT	CASSEAYTQYF
TRBD1	TRBV11-3	TRBJ2-5	.	TGTGCCAGCAGCCAAATCAGGACAGGGGGCGCGGAGACCCAGTACTTC	CASSQIRTGGAETQYF
TRBD1	TRBV7-6	TRBJ1-2	.	TGTGCCAGCAGCCTCCTTTTCAGGGGGCGCTGGGACTATGGCTACACCTTC	CASSLLFRGRWDYGYTF
TRBD1	TRBV7-3	TRBJ2-7	.	TGTGCCAGCAGCCCCGTGATTCCGGGACAGGTCTCCTACGAGCAGTACTTC	CASSPVIPGQVSYEQYF
TRBD1	TRBV5-1	TRBJ2-2	once	TGCGCCAGCAGCTTGACGGGACAGGGGGCGGGGGACACCGGGGAGCTGTTTTTT	CASSLTGQGAGDTGELFF
.	TRBV7-3	TRBJ2-7	.	TGTGCCAGCAGCGCGAAGGGGTTAGGGGCCGACGAGCAGTACTTC	CASSAKGLGADEQYF
.	TRBV5-4	TRBJ1-2	.	TGTGCCAGCAGCACGGGTCCTGGCTGGAGCTATGGCTACACCTTC	CASSTGPGWSYGYTF
TRBD1	TRBV18	TRBJ1-2	.	TGTGCCAGCTCACCTGGCGACAGGGGGACCAATGGCTACACCTTC	CASSPGDRGTNGYTF
.	TRBV5-1	TRBJ2-2	.	TGCGCCAGCAGCCTCGGACCGGGAACTAACACCGGGGAGCTGTTTTTT	CASSLGPGTNTGELFF
.	TRBV29-1	TRBJ2-7	once	TGCAGCGTTGAAGGGCTAGCCTACGAGCAGTACTTC	CSVEGLAYEQYF
TRBD1	TRBV19	TRBJ2-2	.	TGTGCCAGTAGTAGGGACAGGGGAGTCAGGGAGCTGTTTTTT	CASSRDRGVRELFF
.	TRBV6-1	TRBJ1-5	.	TGTGCCAGCAGTGACAGTAGCAATCAGCCCCAGCATTTT	CASSDSSNQPQHF
.	TRBV4-3	TRBJ2-5	.	TGCGCCAGCAGCCCCATTCGGTTAGGGGGAGAGGAGACCCAGTACTTC	CASSPIRLGGEETQYF
TRBD1	TRBV10-2	TRBJ1-1	.	TGCGCCGCTGGACAGGGAGGGAACACTGAAGCTTTCTTT	CAAGQGGNTEAFF
.	TRBV15	TRBJ1-4	.	TGTGCCACCAGGCGCGGGGCAGCTAATGAAAAACTGTTTTTT	CATRRGAANEKLFF
TRBD2	TRBV9	TRBJ2-5	.	TGTGCCAGCAGCGCGAGTCTAGCGGCTCCGTACCAAGAGACCCAGTACTTC	CASSASLAAPYQETQYF
TRBD2	TRBV7-9	TRBJ2-2	.	TGTGCCAGCAGCATTAGCGGGAGTGACGGGGAGCTGTTTTTT	CASSISGSDGELFF
TRBD2	TRBV29-1	TRBJ2-1	.	TGCAGCGCGAGGACTAGCGGCTACAATGAGCAGTTCTTC	CSARTSGYNEQFF
.	TRBV10-3	TRBJ2-1	.	TGTGCCATCAGCTCTAGTGGTGGGAATGAGCAGTTCTTC	CAISSSGGNEQFF
.	TRBV6-5	TRBJ1-2	.	TGTGCCAGCAGCGAGACTCTCCCCTATGGCTACACCTTC	CASSETLPYGYTF
.	TRBV27	TRBJ2-1	.	TGTGCCAGCAGTTTATCGTCTAGCGATGAGCAGTTCTTC	CASSLSSSDEQFF
.	TRBV28	TRBJ1-5	once	TGTGCCAGCAGGCAGTCAGAAGATAGCAATCAGCCCCAGCATTTT	CASRQSEDSNQPQHF
.	TRBV9	TRBJ2-5	.	TGTGCCAGCAGCGTTCAGGGTTGGGGCCAAGAGACCCAGTACTTC	CASSVQGWGQETQYF
TRBD1	TRBV19	TRBJ1-2	.	TGTGCCAGCGCACAGGGGGTCAATGGCTACACCTTC	CASAQGVNGYTF
TRBD1	TRBV5-4	TRBJ2-7	.	TGTGCCAGCAGCCCCCTGACAGGGGATCTGAGCGAGCAGTACTTC	CASSPLTGDLSEQYF
TRBD1	TRBV2	TRBJ1-1	.	TGTGCCAGCGGAGGGGGACAGGGTACGACTGAAGCTTTCTTT	CASGGGQGTTEAFF
.	TRBV30	TRBJ2-7	few	TGTGCCTGGGTCCCGGGGTCCGCAGCTCGCGAGCAGTACTTC	CAWVPGSAAREQYF
TRBD2	TRBV2	TRBJ2-3	once	TGTGCCAACAGTGAATTGGCGGGGGGCACAGATACGCAGTATTTT	CANSELAGGTDTQYF
.	TRBV19	TRBJ1-4	once	TGTGCCAGTAGTACGACAGCAACTAATGAAAAACTGTTTTTT	CASSTTATNEKLFF
.	TRBV19	TRBJ1-2	.	TGTGCCAGTAGTATCAATCAGGCTATCGCTAACTATGGCTACACCTTC	CASSINQAIANYGYTF
.	TRBV4-1	TRBJ1-5	.	TGCGCCAGCAGCCAAGATACCAGAGGAGATCAGCCCCAGCATTTT	CASSQDTRGDQPQHF
.	TRBV25-1	TRBJ2-2	.	TGTGCCAGCAGAGCTGTAAACAGCGGTACCGGGGAGCTGTTTTTT	CASRAVNSGTGELFF
TRBD1	TRBV6-6	TRBJ2-7	once	TGTGCCAGCAGTGGGGACAGACTATACGAGCAGTACTTC	CASSGDRLYEQYF
TRBD1	TRBV11-2	TRBJ2-3	.	TGTGCCAGCAGCTTAGGTCAGGGGGCCACAGATACGCAGTATTTT	CASSLGQGATDTQYF
.	TRBV6-1	TRBJ2-7	.	TGTGCCAGCAGTCCCCGGACAGTCTCCTACGAGCAGTACTTC	CASSPRTVSYEQYF
TRBD2	TRBV9	TRBJ2-3	.	TGTGCCAGCAGCGTAGGGGGAGGGGGCACAGATACGCAGTATTTT	CASSVGGGGTDTQYF
TRBD1	TRBV9	TRBJ2-1	.	TGTGCCAGCAGCGCATCGGGACAGGGATACAATGAGCAGTTCTTC	CASSASGQGYNEQFF
.	TRBV7-2	TRBJ1-2	few	TGTGCCAGCAGCTTAGCATCAGGGGACCATGGCTACACCTTC	CASSLASGDHGYTF
TRBD2	TRBV7-3	TRBJ2-7	.	TGTGCCAGCAGCTTAGGGGCTAGCGGGAGTATTCAGGAGCAGTACTTC	CASSLGASGSIQEQYF
.	TRBV7-9	TRBJ1-4	.	TGTGCCAGCAGCTTTCAGAGTTCGGGAGAAAAACTGTTTTTT	CASSFQSSGEKLFF
.	TRBV14	TRBJ2-2	once	TGTGCCAGCAGCCACGACAGCCAACTCACCGGGGAGCTGTTTTTT	CASSHDSQLTGELFF